This TCR beta chain was captured in a study of blood T cell repertoires in COVID-19. Study summary: Spain, Italy and the United States supplied samples that represented acute and convalescent COVID-19. Sample material is recorded as cDNA or gDNA derived from T cells, B-cell-depleted T cells, or PBMCs.

The CDR3 runs to 16 residues. Trimming stripped 0 bases from V and 6 bases from J, with 14 bases between. CDR1 is ENHRY and CDR2 is SYGVKD in the germline V gene. Per the original methods: Cell counts per sample came from amplifying reference gene primers. Only in-frame clones appear in the TCRdb table, and some are missing; sequencing was by immunoSEQ multiplex PCR. That table supplies the V and J calls and clone size; D and trimming were determined from the DNA. The sample consists of about 140,000 clones, about 80% of them appearing once. V gene TRBV10-3 combines with J gene TRBJ2-2, with D possibly TRBD1 on 5 matching bases. This receptor was obtained from an older woman with acute or convalescent COVID-19. The sample consisted of peripheral blood. CDR3 nucleotides: TGTGCCATCAGTGAGTCAAGGGGCGGTTCGTCCGGGGAGCTGTTTTTT. Its protein product is CAISESRGGSSGELFF.